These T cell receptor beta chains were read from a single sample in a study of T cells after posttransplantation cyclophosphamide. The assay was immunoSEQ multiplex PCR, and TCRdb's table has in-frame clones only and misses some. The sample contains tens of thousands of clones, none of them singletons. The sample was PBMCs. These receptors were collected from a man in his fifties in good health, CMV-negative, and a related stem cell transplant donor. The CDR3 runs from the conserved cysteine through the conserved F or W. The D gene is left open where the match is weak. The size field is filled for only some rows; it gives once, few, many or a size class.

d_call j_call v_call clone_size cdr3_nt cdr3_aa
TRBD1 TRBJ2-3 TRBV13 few TGTGCCAGCAGCACCAGGGGACAGGGGAACACAGATACGCAGTATTTT CASSTRGQGNTDTQYF
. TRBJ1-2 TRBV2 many TGTGCCAGCAGTGAATGGGGAGGCTATGGCTACACCTTC CASSEWGGYGYTF
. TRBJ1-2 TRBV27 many TGTGCCAGCAGGAGTAACTATGGCTACACCTTC CASRSNYGYTF
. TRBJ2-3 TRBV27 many TGTGCCAGCAGTTCCCCCGGGGGTTTTACTGGCACAGATACGCAGTATTTT CASSSPGGFTGTDTQYF
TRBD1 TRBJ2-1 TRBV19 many TGTGCCAGTAGTATCGGGACAGGGGGTTCCTACAATGAGCAGTTCTTC CASSIGTGGSYNEQFF
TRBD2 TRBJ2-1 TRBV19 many TGTGCCAGTAGTATACGGACTAGCGGGCTGGCTGAGCAGTTCTTC CASSIRTSGLAEQFF
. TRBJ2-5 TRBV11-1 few TGTGCCAGCAGCTTACAAGGGAGGCAAGAGACCCAGTACTTC CASSLQGRQETQYF
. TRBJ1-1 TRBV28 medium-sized TGTGCCAGCAGTTTTATGCCGATACGGGGAACTGAAGCTTTCTTT CASSFMPIRGTEAFF
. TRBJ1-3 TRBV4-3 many TGCGCCAGCAGCCAAGACTATTTCTCTGGAAACACCATATATTTT CASSQDYFSGNTIYF
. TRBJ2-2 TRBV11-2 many TGTGCCAGCAGCCTCCTGAACACCGGGGAGCTGTTTTTT CASSLLNTGELFF
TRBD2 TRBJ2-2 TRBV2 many TGTGCCAGCAGTGATACGCGGGGGGCGGGCACCGGGGAGCTGTTTTTT CASSDTRGAGTGELFF
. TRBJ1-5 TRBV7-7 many TGTGCTAGCAGCTTAGCGTTTATACCGGAGAAGAAGCCCCAGCATTTT CASSLAFIPEKKPQHF
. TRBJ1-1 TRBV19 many TGTGCCAGTAGTCCTGGGGCGACTACTGAAGCTTTCTTT CASSPGATTEAFF
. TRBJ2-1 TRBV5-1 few TGCGCCAGCAGCTTGGGGCCGACCTACAATGAGCAGTTCTTC CASSLGPTYNEQFF
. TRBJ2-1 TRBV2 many TGTGCCAGCGGAGCCTACAATGAGCAGTTCTTC CASGAYNEQFF
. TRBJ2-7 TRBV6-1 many TGTGCCAGCAGTGAAGTTCAGGTCACCTACGAGCAGTACTTC CASSEVQVTYEQYF
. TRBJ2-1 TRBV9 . TGTGCCGGATCGCGGGACTCTGCTTTTGGTGAGCAGTTCTTC CAGSRDSAFGEQFF
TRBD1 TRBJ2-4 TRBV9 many TGTGCCAGCAGCCCCCACCCGGGACAGGTCAAAAACATTCAGTACTTC CASSPHPGQVKNIQYF
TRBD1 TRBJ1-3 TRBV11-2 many TGTGCCAGCAGCCGCAGGGACAGTAGTTACTCTGGAAACACCATATATTTT CASSRRDSSYSGNTIYF
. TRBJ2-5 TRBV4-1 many TGCGCCAGCAGCCAAGATAATGTGCTTTTCCGGCGGGAACAACAAGAGACCCAGTACTTC CASSQDNVLFRREQQETQYF
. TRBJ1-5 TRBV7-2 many TGTGCCAGCAGCTTTTACGAAGCGAGCAATCAGCCCCAGCATTTT CASSFYEASNQPQHF
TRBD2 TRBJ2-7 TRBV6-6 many TGTGCCAGCAGTAGCGGGGGCGCTAGCTCCTACGAGCAGTACTTC CASSSGGASSYEQYF
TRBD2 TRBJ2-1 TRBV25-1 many TGTGCCAGGACCAGAGCTAGCGGGAGTAAGGATGAGCAGTTCTTC CARTRASGSKDEQFF
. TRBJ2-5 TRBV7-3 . TGTGCCAGCAGCTTAACGTCGGGGGACGGGATAGGGCAGTACTTC CASSLTSGDGIGQYF
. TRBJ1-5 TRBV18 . TGTGCCAGCTCACCACCGGTCCGGCAGGGTGCCCAGCCCCAGCATTTT CASSPPVRQGAQPQHF
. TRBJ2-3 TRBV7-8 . TGTGCCAGCAGCGCTCGGGGACTTAGGGTTTCAGATACGCAGTATTTT CASSARGLRVSDTQYF
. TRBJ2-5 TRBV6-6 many TGTGCCAGCAGTTACCCCGGGGGAGAGACCCAGTACTTC CASSYPGGETQYF
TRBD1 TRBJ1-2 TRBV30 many TGTGCCTGGAGTGCCCCCGACAGGGCCTGGGGATTTGGCTACACCTTC CAWSAPDRAWGFGYTF
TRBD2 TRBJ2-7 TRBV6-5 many TGTGCCAGCAGTTACGCTAGCGGGGCCTCCTACGAGCAGTACTTC CASSYASGASYEQYF
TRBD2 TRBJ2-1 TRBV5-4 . TGTGCCAGCAGCTTGGCCAGGGAGGGCCCTAACAATGAGCAGTTCTTC CASSLAREGPNNEQFF
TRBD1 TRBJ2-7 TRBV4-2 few TGTGCCAGCAGCCAAGGGACAGGGGAGCCCCACGAGCAGTACTTC CASSQGTGEPHEQYF
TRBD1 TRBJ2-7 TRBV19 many TGTGCCAGTAGTATTTGGGGACAGGGCTCCTACGAGCAGTACTTC CASSIWGQGSYEQYF
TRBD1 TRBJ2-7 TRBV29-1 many TGCAGCGTTGAGGGCTTTGGACAGGGGTTGTACGAGCAGTACTTC CSVEGFGQGLYEQYF
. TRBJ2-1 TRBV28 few TGTGCCAGCCGAGGGGGGGGAGGGCCGCTGAACTACAATGAGCAGTTCTTC CASRGGGGPLNYNEQFF
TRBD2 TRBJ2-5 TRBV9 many TGTGCCAGCAGCCCCTTTAGCGGGGGGGCCCGGGAGACCCAGTACTTC CASSPFSGGARETQYF
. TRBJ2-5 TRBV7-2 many TGTGCCAGCAGCTTCAACAAGGGGCCCGGAGAGACCCAGTACTTC CASSFNKGPGETQYF
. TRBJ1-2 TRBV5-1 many TGCGCCAGCAGCCACGGCGGGGGCGGCTACACCTTC CASSHGGGGYTF
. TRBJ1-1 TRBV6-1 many TGTGCCAGCGGAGGAACACTGTATGAAGCTTTCTTT CASGGTLYEAFF
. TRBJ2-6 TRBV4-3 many TGCGCCAGCAGCCCCTCGGGGGCCAACGTCCTGACTTTC CASSPSGANVLTF
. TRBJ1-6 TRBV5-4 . TGTGCCAGCAGCTTGACGCGGAACTCCTATAATTCACCCCTCCACTTT CASSLTRNSYNSPLHF
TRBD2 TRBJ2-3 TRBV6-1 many TGTGCCAGCAGTGCCGGGACTAGCGGGAAAACAGATACGCAGTATTTT CASSAGTSGKTDTQYF
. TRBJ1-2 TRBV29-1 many TGCAGCGTCCTTTTTATGGGCGCAGCTAACTATGGCTACACCTTC CSVLFMGAANYGYTF
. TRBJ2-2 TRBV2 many TGTGCCACCAAGGGGACCGGGGAGCTGTTTTTT CATKGTGELFF
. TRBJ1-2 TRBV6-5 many TGTGCCAGCAGCTACATAGGACAGAAACCCTATGGCTACACCTTC CASSYIGQKPYGYTF
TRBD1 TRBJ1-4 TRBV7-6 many TGTGCCAGCAGCGACTACAGGGGGGGAAGTGAAAAACTGTTTTTT CASSDYRGGSEKLFF
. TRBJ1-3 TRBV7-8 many TGTGCCAGCAGGGAGGCTAGCTCTGGAAACACCATATATTTT CASREASSGNTIYF
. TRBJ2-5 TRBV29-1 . TGCAGCGTCAGAAGGACACTCCCCCTGGGGGAGACCCAGTACTTC CSVRRTLPLGETQYF
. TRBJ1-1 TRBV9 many TGTGCCAGCAGCGTACATTCATCCAGGAACACTGAAGCTTTCTTT CASSVHSSRNTEAFF
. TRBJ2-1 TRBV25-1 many TGTGCCAGCAGGACAGGAAACAATGAGCAGTTCTTC CASRTGNNEQFF
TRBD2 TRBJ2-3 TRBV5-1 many TGCGCCAGCAGCTTGGTTTTTCTAGCGGGAGGTAAAGACACAGATACGCAGTATTTT CASSLVFLAGGKDTDTQYF
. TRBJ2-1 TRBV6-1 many TGTGCCAGCCGTTCAGGGGCGACTTACAATGAGCAGTTCTTC CASRSGATYNEQFF
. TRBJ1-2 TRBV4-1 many TGCGCCAGCAGCCCCGAGGGGAGGGCGGACTATGGCTACACCTTC CASSPEGRADYGYTF
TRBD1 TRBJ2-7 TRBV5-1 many TGCGCCAGCAGCTGGGACAGACCCTCCTACGAGCAGTACTTC CASSWDRPSYEQYF
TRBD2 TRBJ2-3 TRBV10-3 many TGTGCCATCACTAGCGGGGGGTTTGTGACAGATACGCAGTATTTT CAITSGGFVTDTQYF
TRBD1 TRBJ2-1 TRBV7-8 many TGTGCCAGCAGCTCGGACAGGGCAAATGAGCAGTTCTTC CASSSDRANEQFF